These T cell receptor beta chains were read from a single sample in a study of T cell clones after liver transplantation. Libraries were prepared by immunoSEQ multiplex PCR; TCRdb keeps only in-frame clonotypes and omits some of them. Of tens of thousands of clones detected, around 70% appear once; the ten largest clones hold around 9.1%. Sequenced here: CD4+ T cells from blood, sampled at the 22-month timepoint. The receptors stem from a human patient who received a liver transplant. Some T cells may be transferred from the graft donor. Each CDR3 is given with its conserved first and last residue. D genes are given only for firm matches. Clone size, where shown, is once, few, many, or a class for clones that have expanded.

CDR3 length,V gene,D gene,clone size,J gene,CDR3 DNA,CDR3 protein
14,TRBV2,-,-,TRBJ1-1,TGTGCCAGCAGTGAGGCGGGAGGAGGGACTGAAGCTTTCTTT,CASSEAGGGTEAFF
18,TRBV9,TRBD2,-,TRBJ2-2,TGTGCCAGCAGCGTAGTAGTTTCGGCGGGGGGGAACACCGGGGAGCTGTTTTTT,CASSVVVSAGGNTGELFF
16,TRBV21-1,-,-,TRBJ1-3,TGTGCCAGCAGCAAAGAAGTGCCCGGTACCGGAAACACCATATATTTT,CASSKEVPGTGNTIYF
12,TRBV28,-,-,TRBJ1-6,TGTGCCAGCTGGAACAGGAATTCACCCCTCCACTTT,CASWNRNSPLHF
13,TRBV28,-,-,TRBJ1-4,TGTGCCAGCAGTTTATCCGGGTTTGAAAAACTGTTTTTT,CASSLSGFEKLFF
12,TRBV7-9,TRBD1,-,TRBJ2-7,TGTGCCAGCAGCCTCGACAGGGGGCGGCAGTACTTC,CASSLDRGRQYF
14,TRBV11-2,-,-,TRBJ1-2,TGTGCCAGCAGCTTATTCAGGGACCATGATGGCTACACCTTC,CASSLFRDHDGYTF
13,TRBV30,TRBD1,-,TRBJ2-1,TGTGCCTGGGACGACAGGGTACTTGGTGAGCAGTTCTTC,CAWDDRVLGEQFF
16,TRBV19,TRBD1,-,TRBJ1-6,TGTGCCAGTAAAGGAGGGGGCACAGCCAATAATTCACCCCTCCACTTT,CASKGGGTANNSPLHF
13,TRBV7-9,-,-,TRBJ2-7,TGTGCCAGCAGCTCTATCCTTTCCTACGAGCAGTACTTC,CASSSILSYEQYF
15,TRBV9,-,few,TRBJ2-1,TGTGCCAGCAGCGTAGGAGGGCAATCCTACAATGAGCAGTTCTTC,CASSVGGQSYNEQFF
11,TRBV6-6,-,-,TRBJ2-3,TGTGCCAGCAGGGGGGCAGATACGCAGTATTTT,CASRGADTQYF
16,TRBV19,-,-,TRBJ1-4,TGTGCCAGTAGTTTCCAGGGGCCGCAAACTAATGAAAAACTGTTTTTT,CASSFQGPQTNEKLFF
15,TRBV10-1,-,-,TRBJ2-2,TGCGCCAGCAGTGGTACACAGGGCCGGGCCGGGGAGCTGTTTTTT,CASSGTQGRAGELFF
14,TRBV19,-,-,TRBJ2-7,TGTGCCAGTAGTGTGCCGGGACTCTCCTACGAGCAGTACTTC,CASSVPGLSYEQYF
16,TRBV6-6,-,few,TRBJ1-3,TGTGCCAGCAGGCCAACCGACACTAGCTCTGGAAACACCATATATTTT,CASRPTDTSSGNTIYF
15,TRBV11-2,-,few,TRBJ2-1,TGTGCCAGCAGCTATGACCGAAACCTCTACAATGAGCAGTTCTTC,CASSYDRNLYNEQFF
16,TRBV9,-,-,TRBJ1-3,TGTGCCAGCAGCGTCCGAGGGACGGACTCTGGAAACACCATATATTTT,CASSVRGTDSGNTIYF
15,TRBV27,-,few,TRBJ2-5,TGTGCCAGCAGTACCCGCGGTCGTTTAGGAGAGACCCAGTACTTC,CASSTRGRLGETQYF
12,TRBV27,-,few,TRBJ1-2,TGTGCCAGCAGTTTATCCGGGTATGGCTACACCTTC,CASSLSGYGYTF
14,TRBV18,TRBD1,medium-sized,TRBJ2-7,TGTGCCAGCTCCCTCGGACAGGGTTCCTACGAGCAGTACTTC,CASSLGQGSYEQYF
11,TRBV19,-,-,TRBJ1-5,TGTGCCAGTAGTATCGGGGGGCCCCAGCATTTT,CASSIGGPQHF
13,TRBV5-1,-,-,TRBJ1-2,TGCGCCAGCAGCTACACAGATAACTATGGCTACACCTTC,CASSYTDNYGYTF
15,TRBV19,-,-,TRBJ2-1,TGTGCCAGTACAAGCCAGGGGTCCAGTCACAATGAGCAGTTCTTC,CASTSQGSSHNEQFF
14,TRBV5-1,-,-,TRBJ1-2,TGCGCCAGCAGCCCCGGGGCGGGGACGTATGGCTACACCTTC,CASSPGAGTYGYTF
15,TRBV5-4,-,few,TRBJ2-7,TGTGCCAGCAGCCTGGACGGGTTTATAGGCTACGAGCAGTACTTC,CASSLDGFIGYEQYF
14,TRBV18,-,-,TRBJ2-7,TGTGCCAGCTCACCTATGGGGCAGGCCTACGAGCAGTACTTC,CASSPMGQAYEQYF
12,TRBV7-2,-,-,TRBJ2-3,TGTGCCAGCAGCCCAACAGGGGATACGCAGTATTTT,CASSPTGDTQYF
13,TRBV18,-,-,TRBJ1-1,TGTGCCAGCTCACCACAGGAGCTCACTGAAGCTTTCTTT,CASSPQELTEAFF
16,TRBV6-4,TRBD1,-,TRBJ2-7,TGTGCCAGCAGTGACCCCCGGGACAGGGAGTACTACGAGCAGTACTTC,CASSDPRDREYYEQYF
15,TRBV19,TRBD1,-,TRBJ1-5,TGTGCCAGTAAATTACAGGGGGCTAGTAATCAGCCCCAGCATTTT,CASKLQGASNQPQHF
13,TRBV10-3,TRBD1,-,TRBJ2-7,TGTGCCATCAGCAAAGGACAGGGGAACGAGCAGTACTTC,CAISKGQGNEQYF
13,TRBV27,-,-,TRBJ1-2,TGTGCCAGCAGTCCGGGGCTAACATATGGCTACACCTTC,CASSPGLTYGYTF
14,TRBV21-1,-,-,TRBJ1-4,TGTGCCAGCAGAGACAGGGGCCTTAATGAAAAACTGTTTTTT,CASRDRGLNEKLFF
15,TRBV10-3,TRBD1,-,TRBJ1-6,TGTGCCATCAGTGGGGGGACAGGCTTGCGTTCACCCCTCCACTTT,CAISGGTGLRSPLHF
14,TRBV4-1,TRBD1,-,TRBJ1-2,TGCGCCAGCAGCCTGAGACAGGGTCAGAGTGGCTACACCTTC,CASSLRQGQSGYTF
13,TRBV30,-,few,TRBJ1-6,TGTGCCTGGAGTCAACAGAATAATTCACCCCTCCACTTT,CAWSQQNNSPLHF
13,TRBV7-8,-,-,TRBJ1-5,TGTGCCAGCAGCCCCCGAGGGAATCAGCCCCAGCATTTT,CASSPRGNQPQHF
17,TRBV7-2,-,-,TRBJ1-2,TGTGCCAGCAGTTCCAGCGACGGGCCTAGGGCTGGGAAAGGCTACACCTTC,CASSSSDGPRAGKGYTF
14,TRBV5-6,-,-,TRBJ2-7,TGTGCCAGCAGCTTCTACACAATCTCCTACGAGCAGTACTTC,CASSFYTISYEQYF
16,TRBV4-1,TRBD1,-,TRBJ1-2,TGCGCCAGCAGCCAAGGAACAGGGGGGACGATCTATGGCTACACCTTC,CASSQGTGGTIYGYTF
18,TRBV5-4,TRBD2,-,TRBJ2-2,TGTGCCAGCAGCTCAGGACTAGCGGGGGGCATTACCGCCGGGGAGCTGTTTTTT,CASSSGLAGGITAGELFF
15,TRBV5-6,-,-,TRBJ1-6,TGTGCCAGCAGCCCCGGCAGTCCCTATAATTCACCCCTCCACTTT,CASSPGSPYNSPLHF
14,TRBV28,TRBD1,-,TRBJ1-6,TGTGCCAGCAGACCTACAGGGGGCTTCTCACCCCTCCACTTT,CASRPTGGFSPLHF
14,TRBV9,TRBD2,once,TRBJ2-5,TGTGCCAGCAACGTAGGGACTAGCTCAGAGACCCAGTACTTC,CASNVGTSSETQYF
13,TRBV19,-,-,TRBJ1-6,TGTGCCAGTCAGGGACCGGATAATTCACCCCTCCACTTT,CASQGPDNSPLHF
15,TRBV4-1,-,-,TRBJ2-3,TGCGCCAGCAGCCAAGATCTGACGGCCACAGATACGCAGTATTTT,CASSQDLTATDTQYF
18,TRBV4-2,-,medium-sized,TRBJ1-5,TGTGCCAGCAGCCAAGAGGGCAGGGCGGGGGGTGGCAATCAGCCCCAGCATTTT,CASSQEGRAGGGNQPQHF
13,TRBV5-5,-,-,TRBJ1-2,TGTGCCAGCAGCTTGGGCCAGGACTACGGCTACACCTTC,CASSLGQDYGYTF
13,TRBV7-9,-,-,TRBJ1-1,TGTGCCAGCAGCTTAGAAGGGAGCGCTGAAGCTTTCTTT,CASSLEGSAEAFF
15,TRBV6-5,TRBD1,-,TRBJ1-2,TGTGCCAGCAGTGGCCCGGACAGGGGATCTTTCGGCTACACCTTC,CASSGPDRGSFGYTF
13,TRBV6-1,TRBD1,few,TRBJ1-4,TGTGCCAGCGCGGGACAGTTTAATGAAAAACTGTTTTTT,CASAGQFNEKLFF
14,TRBV5-5,-,-,TRBJ2-3,TGTGCCAGCAGCTTGATGACGGGGGACGATACGCAGTATTTT,CASSLMTGDDTQYF
17,TRBV30,-,-,TRBJ2-3,TGTGCCTGGAGTGTACCCAGAGACACCCCTTTCACAGATACGCAGTATTTT,CAWSVPRDTPFTDTQYF
14,TRBV19,-,-,TRBJ1-1,TGTGCCAGTAGTATGGGACTCCGGGACACTGAAGCTTTCTTT,CASSMGLRDTEAFF
14,TRBV6-5,-,few,TRBJ1-6,TGTGCCAGCAGTGACGCAGGGTCAGGGTCACCCCTCCACTTT,CASSDAGSGSPLHF
16,TRBV9,-,few,TRBJ1-2,TGTGCCAGCACCCCAGTAACTAGACTGCCCCGCTATGGCTACACCTTC,CASTPVTRLPRYGYTF
14,TRBV5-4,TRBD1,-,TRBJ1-2,TGTGCCAGCAGCGTCGACAGGGAGGTCTATGGCTACACCTTC,CASSVDREVYGYTF
19,TRBV9,-,-,TRBJ1-3,TGTGCCAGCAGCCCGAGGGGGACAACAGGGAGAAGGGCTGGAAACACCATATATTTT,CASSPRGTTGRRAGNTIYF
13,TRBV13,-,-,TRBJ2-1,TGTGCCAGCAGCCCCCGACAGTACGATGAACAGTTCTTC,CASSPRQYDEQFF